This T cell receptor (beta chain) appears in the sequencing data of a study of beta chain features in type 1 diabetes. Looking at the study overall: The patient and healthy donor groups were comparable for age, gender and cell yields. Study-level findings and limits: Whether TCRB rearrangement is influenced by HLA type went unresolved here.

This clone was detected only a few times. The antigen is unknown. All of the isolated RNA was reverse transcribed, so expressed TCRB transcripts were sequenced. Profiling relied on immunoSEQ multiplex PCR, and the TCRdb table lists in-frame clones only, not all of them. The sample shows hundreds of thousands of clones, 15% of them seen only once. Sequencing input: naive CD4+ T cells from blood. The TCR sequence derives from a young man in good health.

CDR3 nucleotides: TGTGCCAGCAGTTACTCGATCGGACAGACCTACGAGCAGTACTTC. Translation: CASSYSIGQTYEQYF. The genes are TRBV6-6 and TRBJ2-7, with a possible D match to TRBD1 (6 bases). Trimming left V 0 bases short and J 2 bases short, with 11 bases between. Germline CDR1 reads MNHNY; CDR2 reads SVGAGI (reference sequence). The CDR3 length is 15 residues.